This T cell receptor beta chain emerged from a study of T cells after yellow fever vaccination. Study-wide background: Fractions low in cell number were prepared with SMART-Seq v4 Ultra Low Input.

As for this clonotype: Its antigen is unidentified.

Study results and limitations: Highly abundant clonotypes carried over from the bulk population could end up in FACS-sorted repertoires as contaminants. Among primary-vaccination clones, most reappeared after the booster, at approximately 96% for CD4 and approximately 90% for CD8.

Production of TCR cDNA was by 5'RACE template switching, which also added a universal primer site and UMIs. TCRdb analysed the 5' RACE reads with MiXCR anew, one entry per CDR3 protein. The profile shows 500,000 to 650,000 distinct CDR3 sequences, roughly 17% of them singletons. This sequence originates from a man younger than 35 who received the YFV17D yellow fever vaccine. The sample here was PBMCs, taken around 5 days after the first yellow fever vaccination.

In DNA, the CDR3 is TGTGCCTGGACCGGGAGCGGTGAAAAACTGTTTTTT. This gives the protein CAWTGSGEKLFF. J is TRBJ1-4 and V is TRBV30; D is undetermined. Per germline, CDR1 GTSNPN and CDR2 SVGIG (reference sequence). Trimming stripped 4 bases from V and 7 bases from J, with 10 bases between. CDR3 length: 12 residues.